The sequence of this T cell receptor beta chain was determined in a study of CD8+ T cells in alopecia areata. Investigators isolated RNA and reverse transcribed it into cDNA to act as the sequencing template. Assay used: immunoSEQ multiplex PCR; TCRdb lists only in-frame clones, some missing. This sample yields around 120,000 clones, of which less than 50% are seen a single time; about 11% belongs to the top ten. Study results and caveats: Lesional scalp, especially alopecia totalis/universalis, showed higher clonality than normal scalp. Scalp sample sequencing also detects resident alphabeta T cells of normal skin.

On this clone: Its cognate antigen is unknown.

V gave up 8 bases and J gave up 5 bases, with 18 bases separating them. Looked up from germline, CDR1 is LNHNV and CDR2 is YYDKDF (reference sequence). The CDR3 consists of 15 residues. Individuals with alopecia areata gave both lesional scalp punch biopsies and peripheral blood for collection. The receptor was isolated from a human donor with alopecia areata. The chain uses TRBV15 and TRBJ2-2; D assignment may be TRBD1 or TRBD2 (5 bases each). Sequenced sample: NKG2D-low CD8+ T cells sorted from blood. This CDR3 is CATQVGTPETGELFF. In DNA, the CDR3 is TGTGCCACCCAAGTTGGGACCCCCGAAACCGGGGAGCTGTTTTTT.